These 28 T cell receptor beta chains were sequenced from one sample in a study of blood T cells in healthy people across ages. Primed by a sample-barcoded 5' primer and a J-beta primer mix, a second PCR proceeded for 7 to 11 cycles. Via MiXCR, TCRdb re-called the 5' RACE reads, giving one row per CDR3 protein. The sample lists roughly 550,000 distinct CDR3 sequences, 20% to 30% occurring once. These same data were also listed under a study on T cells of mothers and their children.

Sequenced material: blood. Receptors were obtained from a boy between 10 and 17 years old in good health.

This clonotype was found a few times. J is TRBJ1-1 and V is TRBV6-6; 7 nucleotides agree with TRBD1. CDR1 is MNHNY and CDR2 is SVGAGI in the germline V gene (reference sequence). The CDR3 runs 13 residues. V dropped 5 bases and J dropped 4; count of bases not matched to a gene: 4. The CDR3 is CASSITGATEAFF. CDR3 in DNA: TGTGCCAGCAGTATTACAGGGGCCACTGAAGCTTTCTTT.

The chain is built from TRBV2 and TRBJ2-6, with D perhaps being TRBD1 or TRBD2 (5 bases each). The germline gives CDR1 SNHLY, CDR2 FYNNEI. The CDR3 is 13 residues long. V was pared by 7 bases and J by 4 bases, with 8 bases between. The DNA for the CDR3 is TGTGCCAGCAAAGGGGACGGGGCCAACGTCCTGACTTTC. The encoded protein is CASKGDGANVLTF.

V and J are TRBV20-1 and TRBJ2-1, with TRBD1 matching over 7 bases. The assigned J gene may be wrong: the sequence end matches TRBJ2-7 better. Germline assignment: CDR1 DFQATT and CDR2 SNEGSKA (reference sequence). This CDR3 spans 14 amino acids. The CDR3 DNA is TGCAGTGCCAAAGGGACAGCCGATTCCTACGAGCAGTACTTC. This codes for CSAKGTADSYEQYF.

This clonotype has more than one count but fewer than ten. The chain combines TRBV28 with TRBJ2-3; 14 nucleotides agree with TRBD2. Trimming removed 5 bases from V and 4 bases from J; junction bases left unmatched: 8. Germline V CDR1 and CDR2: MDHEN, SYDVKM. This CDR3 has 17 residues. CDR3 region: CASSLGLAGAEADTQYF. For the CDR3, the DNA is TGTGCCAGCAGTCTGGGACTAGCGGGAGCTGAAGCAGATACGCAGTATTTT.

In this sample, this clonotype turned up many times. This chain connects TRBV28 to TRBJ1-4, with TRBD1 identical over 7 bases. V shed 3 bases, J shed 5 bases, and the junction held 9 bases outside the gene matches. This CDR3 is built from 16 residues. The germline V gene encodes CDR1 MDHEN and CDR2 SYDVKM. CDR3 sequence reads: CASSFPIQGTNEKLFF. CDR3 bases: TGTGCCAGCAGTTTCCCAATACAGGGGACGAATGAAAAACTGTTTTTT.

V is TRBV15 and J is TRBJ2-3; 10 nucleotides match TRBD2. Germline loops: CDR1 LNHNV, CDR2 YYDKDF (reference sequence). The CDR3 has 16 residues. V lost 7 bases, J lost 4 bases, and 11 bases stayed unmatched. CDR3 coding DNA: TGTGCCACCACCGAGGGATCTAGCGGGGGTGCAGATACGCAGTATTTT. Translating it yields CATTEGSSGGADTQYF.

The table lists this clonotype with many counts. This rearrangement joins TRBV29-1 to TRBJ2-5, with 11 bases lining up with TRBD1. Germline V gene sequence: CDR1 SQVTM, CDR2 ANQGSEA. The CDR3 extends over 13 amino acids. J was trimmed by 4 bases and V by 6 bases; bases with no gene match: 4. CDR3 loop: CSVRTGGRETQYF. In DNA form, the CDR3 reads TGCAGCGTGCGGACAGGGGGCCGAGAGACCCAGTACTTC.

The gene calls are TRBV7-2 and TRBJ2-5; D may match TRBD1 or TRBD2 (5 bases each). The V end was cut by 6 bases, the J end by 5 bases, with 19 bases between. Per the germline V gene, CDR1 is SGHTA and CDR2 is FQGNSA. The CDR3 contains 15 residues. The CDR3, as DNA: TGTGCCAGCAGTCGCCGGGACCCGAAGCTCGAGACCCAGTACTTC. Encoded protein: CASSRRDPKLETQYF.

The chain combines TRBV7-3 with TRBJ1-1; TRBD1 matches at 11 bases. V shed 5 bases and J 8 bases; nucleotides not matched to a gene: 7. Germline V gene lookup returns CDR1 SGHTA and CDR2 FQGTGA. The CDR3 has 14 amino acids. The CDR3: CASSRGQGANEAFF. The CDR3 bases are TGTGCCAGCAGCCGTGGACAGGGGGCTAACGAAGCTTTCTTT.

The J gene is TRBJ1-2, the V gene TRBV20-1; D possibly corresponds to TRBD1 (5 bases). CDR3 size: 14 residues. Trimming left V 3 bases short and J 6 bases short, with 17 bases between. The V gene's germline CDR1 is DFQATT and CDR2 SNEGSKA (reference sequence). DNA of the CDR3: TGCAGTGCTAGGAAAGGGGTATCGGGCAATGGCTACACCTTC. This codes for CSARKGVSGNGYTF.

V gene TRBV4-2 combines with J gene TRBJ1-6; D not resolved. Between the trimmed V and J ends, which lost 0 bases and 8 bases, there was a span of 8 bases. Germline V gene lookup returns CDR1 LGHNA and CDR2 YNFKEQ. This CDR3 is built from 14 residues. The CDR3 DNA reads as TGTGCCAGCAGCCAAGATCAGGTGGATTCACCCCTCCACTTT. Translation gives CASSQDQVDSPLHF.

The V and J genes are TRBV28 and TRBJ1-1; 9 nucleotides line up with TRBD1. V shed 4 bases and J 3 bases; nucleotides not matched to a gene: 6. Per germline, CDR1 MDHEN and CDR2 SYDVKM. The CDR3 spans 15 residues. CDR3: CASSSRTGEYTEAFF. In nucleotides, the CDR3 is TGTGCCAGCAGTTCAAGGACAGGGGAATACACTGAAGCTTTCTTT.

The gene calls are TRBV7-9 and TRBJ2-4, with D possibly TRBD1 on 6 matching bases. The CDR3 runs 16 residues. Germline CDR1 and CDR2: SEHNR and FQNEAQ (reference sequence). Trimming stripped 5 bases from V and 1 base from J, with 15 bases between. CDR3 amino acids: CASSPWTAVAKNIQYF. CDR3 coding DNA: TGTGCCAGCAGCCCATGGACAGCCGTGGCCAAAAACATTCAGTACTTC. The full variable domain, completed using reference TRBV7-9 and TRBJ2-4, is DTGVSQNPRHKITKRGQNVTFRCDPISEHNRLYWYRQTLGQGPEFLTYFQNEAQLEKSRLLSDRFSAERPKGSFSTLEIQRTEQGDSAMYLCASSPWTAVAKNIQYFGAGTRLSVL.

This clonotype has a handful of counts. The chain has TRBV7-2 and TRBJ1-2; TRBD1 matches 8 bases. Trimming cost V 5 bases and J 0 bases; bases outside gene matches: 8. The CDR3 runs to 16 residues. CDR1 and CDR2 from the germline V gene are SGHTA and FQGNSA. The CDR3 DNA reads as TGTGCCAGCAGCCGGACAGGGCCTTTAGCTAACTATGGCTACACCTTC. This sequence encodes CASSRTGPLANYGYTF. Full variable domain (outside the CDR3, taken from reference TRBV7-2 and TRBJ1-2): GAGVSQSPSNKVTEKGKDVELRCDPISGHTALYWYRQSLGQGLEFLIYFQGNSAPDKSGLPSDRFSAERTGGSVSTLTIQRTQQEDSAVYLCASSRTGPLANYGYTFGSGTRLTVV.

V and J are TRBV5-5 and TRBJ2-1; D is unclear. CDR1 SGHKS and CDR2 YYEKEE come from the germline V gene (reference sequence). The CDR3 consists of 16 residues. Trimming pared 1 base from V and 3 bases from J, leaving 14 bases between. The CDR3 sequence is CASSLLVPGVYNEQFF. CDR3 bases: TGTGCCAGCAGCTTGTTAGTCCCCGGAGTCTACAATGAGCAGTTCTTC.

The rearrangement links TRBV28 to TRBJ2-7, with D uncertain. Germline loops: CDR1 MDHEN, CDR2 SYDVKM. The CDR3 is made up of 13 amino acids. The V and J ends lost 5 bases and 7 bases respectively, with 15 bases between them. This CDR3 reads CASSAIWSGEQYF. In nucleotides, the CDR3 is TGTGCCAGCAGTGCCATATGGTCTGGGGAGCAGTACTTC.

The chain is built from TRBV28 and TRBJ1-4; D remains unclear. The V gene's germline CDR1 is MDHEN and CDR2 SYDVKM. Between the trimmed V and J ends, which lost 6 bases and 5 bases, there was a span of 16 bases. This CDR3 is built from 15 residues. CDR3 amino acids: CASSSGSTRNEKLFF. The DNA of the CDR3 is TGTGCCAGCAGCTCCGGGTCAACTAGAAATGAAAAACTGTTTTTT. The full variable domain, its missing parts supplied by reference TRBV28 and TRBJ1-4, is DVKVTQSSRYLVKRTGEKVFLECVQDMDHENMFWYRQDPGLGLRLIYFSYDVKMKEKGDIPEGYSVSREKKERFSLILESASTNQTSMYLCASSSGSTRNEKLFFGSGTQLSVL.

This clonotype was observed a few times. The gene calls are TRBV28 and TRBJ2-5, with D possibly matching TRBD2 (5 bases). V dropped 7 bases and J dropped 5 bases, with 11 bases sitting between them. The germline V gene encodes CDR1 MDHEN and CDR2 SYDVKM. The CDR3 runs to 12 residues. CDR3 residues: CASNLGGETQYF. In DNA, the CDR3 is TGTGCCAGCAATTTGGGCGGGGAGACCCAGTACTTC.

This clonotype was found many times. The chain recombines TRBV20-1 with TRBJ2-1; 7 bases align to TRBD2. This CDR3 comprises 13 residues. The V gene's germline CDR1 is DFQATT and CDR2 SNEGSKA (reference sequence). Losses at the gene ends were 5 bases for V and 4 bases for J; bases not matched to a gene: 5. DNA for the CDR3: TGCAGTGCTCGTGGGGGGGGTTACAATGAGCAGTTCTTC. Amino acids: CSARGGGYNEQFF.

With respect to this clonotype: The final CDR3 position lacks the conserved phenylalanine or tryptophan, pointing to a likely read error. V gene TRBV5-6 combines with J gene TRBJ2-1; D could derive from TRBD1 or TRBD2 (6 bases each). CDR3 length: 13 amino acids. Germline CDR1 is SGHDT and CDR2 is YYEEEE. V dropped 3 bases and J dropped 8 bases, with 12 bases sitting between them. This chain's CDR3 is CASSSGGLDEQFL. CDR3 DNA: TGTGCCAGCAGCTCCGGGGGCCTCGATGAGCAGTTCCTC.

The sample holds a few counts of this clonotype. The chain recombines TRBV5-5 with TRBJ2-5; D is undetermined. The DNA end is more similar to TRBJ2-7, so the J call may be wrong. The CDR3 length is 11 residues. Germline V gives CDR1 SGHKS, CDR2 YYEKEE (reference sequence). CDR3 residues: CASRSWDEQYF. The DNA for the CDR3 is TGTGCCAGCAGATCATGGGACGAGCAGTACTTC.

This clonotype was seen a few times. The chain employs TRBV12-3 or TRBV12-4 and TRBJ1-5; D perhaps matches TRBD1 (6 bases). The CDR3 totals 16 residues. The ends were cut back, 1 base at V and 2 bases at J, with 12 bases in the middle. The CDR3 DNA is TGTGCCAGCAGTTTAGGTGGAGGGGGGGGCAATCAGCCCCAGCATTTT. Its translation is CASSLGGGGGNQPQHF.

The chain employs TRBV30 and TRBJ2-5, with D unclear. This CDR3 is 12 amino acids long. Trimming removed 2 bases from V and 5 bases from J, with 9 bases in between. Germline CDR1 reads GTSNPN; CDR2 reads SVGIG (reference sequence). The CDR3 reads CAWSPQTETQYF. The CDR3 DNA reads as TGTGCCTGGAGTCCACAAACGGAGACCCAGTACTTC.

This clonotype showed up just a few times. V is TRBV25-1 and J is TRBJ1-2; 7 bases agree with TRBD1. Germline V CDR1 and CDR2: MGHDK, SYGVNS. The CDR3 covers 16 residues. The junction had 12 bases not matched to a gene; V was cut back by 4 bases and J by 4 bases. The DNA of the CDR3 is TGTGCCAGCAGTGCAAATCCCGGGACAGACATCTATGGCTACACCTTC. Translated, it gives CASSANPGTDIYGYTF.

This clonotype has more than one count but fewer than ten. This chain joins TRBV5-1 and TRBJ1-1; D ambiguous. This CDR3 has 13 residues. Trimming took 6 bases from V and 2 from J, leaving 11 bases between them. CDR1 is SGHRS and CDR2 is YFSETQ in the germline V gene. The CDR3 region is CASKDGPNTEAFF. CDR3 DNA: TGCGCCAGCAAGGACGGACCCAACACTGAAGCTTTCTTT.

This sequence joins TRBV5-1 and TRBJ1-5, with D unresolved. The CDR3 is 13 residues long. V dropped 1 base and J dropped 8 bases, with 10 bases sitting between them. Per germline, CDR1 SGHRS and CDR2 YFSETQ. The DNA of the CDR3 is TGCGCCAGCAGCTTGTGGGTCGGGGAGCCCCAGCATTTT. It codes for CASSLWVGEPQHF.

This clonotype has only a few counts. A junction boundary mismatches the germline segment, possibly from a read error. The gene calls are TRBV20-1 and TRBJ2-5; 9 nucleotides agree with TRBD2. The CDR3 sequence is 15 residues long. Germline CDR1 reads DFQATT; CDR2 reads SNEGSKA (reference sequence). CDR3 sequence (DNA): TGCAGTGCTAGAGAGTTGCGGGGGGGTCAAGGGACCCAGTACTTC. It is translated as CSARELRGGQGTQYF.

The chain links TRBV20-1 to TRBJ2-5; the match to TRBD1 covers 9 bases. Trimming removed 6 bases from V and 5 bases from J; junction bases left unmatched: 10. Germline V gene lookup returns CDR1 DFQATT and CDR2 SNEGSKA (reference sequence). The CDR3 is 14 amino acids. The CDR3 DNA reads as TGCAGTGCCCACGACAGGGGGAGCGGGGAGACCCAGTACTTC. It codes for CSAHDRGSGETQYF.